This T cell receptor (beta chain) was documented in a study of T-cell reconstitution after alpha-beta-depleted transplantation in children. As it was prepared, the TCRbeta library received unique molecular identifiers. From the PCR reads, TCRdb called clonotypes with MiXCR, one entry per CDR3 protein. The table has a few hundred thousand distinct CDR3 sequences, roughly 12% seen once. This clonotype appeared many times. The germline V and J ends were trimmed by 5 bases and 3 bases, with 17 bases remaining between them. This CDR3 has 15 amino acids. The V call is TRBV12-3 or TRBV12-4, the J call TRBJ2-7; D is uncertain. The sample was peripheral blood, taken 180 days after TCRalphabeta/CD19-depleted stem cell transplant. The clonotype originates from a male patient between 2 and 15 years old who had a stem cell transplant for chronic granulomatous disease, so the T cells may come from the graft donor. The CDR3 DNA follows: TGTGCCAGCAGTCCGTCTTCAGTTACCATCTACGAGCAGTACTTC. It translates to CASSPSSVTIYEQYF.